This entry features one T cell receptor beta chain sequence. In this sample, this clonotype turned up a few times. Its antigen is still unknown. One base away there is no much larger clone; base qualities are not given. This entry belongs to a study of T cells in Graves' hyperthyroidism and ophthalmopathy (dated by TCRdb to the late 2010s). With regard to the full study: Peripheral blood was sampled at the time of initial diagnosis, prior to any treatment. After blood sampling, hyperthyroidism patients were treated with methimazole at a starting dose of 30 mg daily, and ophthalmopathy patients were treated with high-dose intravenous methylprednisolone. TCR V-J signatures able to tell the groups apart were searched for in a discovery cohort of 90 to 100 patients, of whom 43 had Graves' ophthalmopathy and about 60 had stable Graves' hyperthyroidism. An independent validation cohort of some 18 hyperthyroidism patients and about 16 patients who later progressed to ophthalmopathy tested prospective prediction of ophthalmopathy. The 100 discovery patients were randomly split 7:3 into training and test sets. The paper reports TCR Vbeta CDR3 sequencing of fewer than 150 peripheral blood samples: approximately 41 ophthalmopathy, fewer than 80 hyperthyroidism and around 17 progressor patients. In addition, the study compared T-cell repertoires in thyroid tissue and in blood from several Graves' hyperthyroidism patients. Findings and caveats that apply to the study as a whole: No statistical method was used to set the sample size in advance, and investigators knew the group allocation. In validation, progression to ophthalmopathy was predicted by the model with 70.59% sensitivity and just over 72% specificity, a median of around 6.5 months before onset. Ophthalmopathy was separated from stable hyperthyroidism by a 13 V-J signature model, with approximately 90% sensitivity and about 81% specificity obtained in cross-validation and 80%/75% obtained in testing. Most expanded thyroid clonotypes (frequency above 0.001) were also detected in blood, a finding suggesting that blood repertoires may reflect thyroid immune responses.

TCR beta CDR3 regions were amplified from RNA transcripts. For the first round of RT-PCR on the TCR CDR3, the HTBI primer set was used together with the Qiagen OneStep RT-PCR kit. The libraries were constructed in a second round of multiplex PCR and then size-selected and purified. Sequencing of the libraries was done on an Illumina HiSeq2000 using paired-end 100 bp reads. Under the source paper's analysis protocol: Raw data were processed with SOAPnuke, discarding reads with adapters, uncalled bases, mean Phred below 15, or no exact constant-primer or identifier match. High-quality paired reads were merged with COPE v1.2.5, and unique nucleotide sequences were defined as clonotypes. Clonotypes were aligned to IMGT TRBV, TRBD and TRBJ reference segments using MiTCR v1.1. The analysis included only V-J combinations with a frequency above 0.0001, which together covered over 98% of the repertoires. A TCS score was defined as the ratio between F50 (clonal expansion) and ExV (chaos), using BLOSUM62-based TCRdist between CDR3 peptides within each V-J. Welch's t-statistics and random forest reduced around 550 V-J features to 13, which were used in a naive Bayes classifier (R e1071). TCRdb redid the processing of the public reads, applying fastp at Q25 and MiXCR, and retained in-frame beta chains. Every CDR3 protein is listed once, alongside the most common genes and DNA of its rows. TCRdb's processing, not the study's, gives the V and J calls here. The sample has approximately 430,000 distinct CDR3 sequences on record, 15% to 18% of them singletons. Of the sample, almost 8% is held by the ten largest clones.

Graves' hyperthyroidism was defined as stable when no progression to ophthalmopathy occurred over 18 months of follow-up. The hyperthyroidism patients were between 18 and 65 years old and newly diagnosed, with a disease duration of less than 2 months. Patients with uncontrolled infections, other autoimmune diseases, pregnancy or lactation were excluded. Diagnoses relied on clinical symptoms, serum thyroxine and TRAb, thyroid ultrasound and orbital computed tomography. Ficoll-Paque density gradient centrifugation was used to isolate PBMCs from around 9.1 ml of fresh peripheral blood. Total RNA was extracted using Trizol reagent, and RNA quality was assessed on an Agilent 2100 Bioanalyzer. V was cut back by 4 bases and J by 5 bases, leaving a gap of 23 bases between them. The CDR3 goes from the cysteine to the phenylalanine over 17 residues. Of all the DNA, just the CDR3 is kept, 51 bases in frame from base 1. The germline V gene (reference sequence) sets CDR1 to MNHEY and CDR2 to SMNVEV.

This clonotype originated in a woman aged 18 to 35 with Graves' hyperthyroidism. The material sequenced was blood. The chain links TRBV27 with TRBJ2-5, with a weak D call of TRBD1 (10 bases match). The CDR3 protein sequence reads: CASSYRTGGTSGETQYF. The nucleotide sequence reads TGTGCCAGCAGTTACCGGACAGGGGGAACTAGCGGGGAGACCCAGTACTTC.